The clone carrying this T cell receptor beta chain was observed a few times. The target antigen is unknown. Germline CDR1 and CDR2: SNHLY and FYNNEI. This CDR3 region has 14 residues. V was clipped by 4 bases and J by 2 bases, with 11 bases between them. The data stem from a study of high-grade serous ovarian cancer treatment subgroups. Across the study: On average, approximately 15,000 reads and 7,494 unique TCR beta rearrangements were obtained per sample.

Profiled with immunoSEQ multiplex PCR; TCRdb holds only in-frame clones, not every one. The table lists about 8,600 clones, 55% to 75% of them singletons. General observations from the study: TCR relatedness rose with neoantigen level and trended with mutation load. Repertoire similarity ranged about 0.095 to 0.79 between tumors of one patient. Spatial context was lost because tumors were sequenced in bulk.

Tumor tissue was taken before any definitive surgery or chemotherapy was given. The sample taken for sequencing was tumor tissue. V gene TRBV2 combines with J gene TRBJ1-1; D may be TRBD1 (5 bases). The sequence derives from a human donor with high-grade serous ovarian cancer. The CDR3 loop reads CASSVTGFNTEAFF. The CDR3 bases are TGTGCCAGCAGTGTTACAGGATTCAACACTGAAGCTTTCTTT.